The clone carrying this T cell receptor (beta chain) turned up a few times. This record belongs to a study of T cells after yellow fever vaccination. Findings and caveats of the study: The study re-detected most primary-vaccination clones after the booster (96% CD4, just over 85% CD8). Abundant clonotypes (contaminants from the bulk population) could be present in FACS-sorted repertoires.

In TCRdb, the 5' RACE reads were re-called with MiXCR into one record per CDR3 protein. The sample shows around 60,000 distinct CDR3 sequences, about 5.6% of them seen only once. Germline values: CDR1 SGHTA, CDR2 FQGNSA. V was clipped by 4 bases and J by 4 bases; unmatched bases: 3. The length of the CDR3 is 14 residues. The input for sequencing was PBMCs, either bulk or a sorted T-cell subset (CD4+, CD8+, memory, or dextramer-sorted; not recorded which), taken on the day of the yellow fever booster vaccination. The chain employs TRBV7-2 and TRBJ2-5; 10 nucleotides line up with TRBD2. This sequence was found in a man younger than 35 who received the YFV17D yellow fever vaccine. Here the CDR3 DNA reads TGTGCCAGCAGCTACCGACTAGCGGGAGAGACCCAGTACTTC. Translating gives CASSYRLAGETQYF.